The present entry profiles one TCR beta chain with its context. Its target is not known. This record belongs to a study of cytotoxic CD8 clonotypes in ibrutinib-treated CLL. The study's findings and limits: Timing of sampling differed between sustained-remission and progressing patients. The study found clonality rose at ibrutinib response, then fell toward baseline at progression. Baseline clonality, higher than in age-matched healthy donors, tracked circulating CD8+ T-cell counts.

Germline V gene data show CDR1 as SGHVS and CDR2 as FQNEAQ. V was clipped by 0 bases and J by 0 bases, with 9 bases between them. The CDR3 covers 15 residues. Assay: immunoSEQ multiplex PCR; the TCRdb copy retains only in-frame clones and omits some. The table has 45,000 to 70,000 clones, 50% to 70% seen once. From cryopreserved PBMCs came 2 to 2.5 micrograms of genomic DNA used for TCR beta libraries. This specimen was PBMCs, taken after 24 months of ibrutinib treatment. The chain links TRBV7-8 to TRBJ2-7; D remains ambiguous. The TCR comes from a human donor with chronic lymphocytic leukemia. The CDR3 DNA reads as TGTGCCAGCAGCTTAGCGTCCGGATCCTCCTACGAGCAGTACGTC. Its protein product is CASSLASGSSYEQYV.